This T cell receptor beta chain was documented in a study of blood T cell repertoires in COVID-19. Background on the study: In each case, the material was cDNA or gDNA derived from T cells, B-cell-depleted T cells, or PBMCs.

This clone was counted ten times or more. The repertoire was sequenced with immunoSEQ multiplex PCR; TCRdb's copy has only in-frame clones and lacks some. Among hundreds of thousands of clones listed, roughly 80% were seen once. Membership in each cohort depended on participant-reported clinical history. CDR1 is LGHNA, CDR2 YNFKEQ, per germline. This CDR3 comprises 14 residues. The germline V and J ends were trimmed by 0 bases and 1 base, with 7 bases remaining between them. The source of this sequence is a man between 40 and 49 years old who had been exposed to COVID-19. The chain links TRBV4-2 to TRBJ2-7; no definite D call. The sequenced sample was PBMCs or T cells enriched from blood (not recorded which). Here the CDR3 reads CASSQDSHSYEQYF. For the CDR3, the DNA is TGTGCCAGCAGCCAAGATTCACATTCCTACGAGCAGTACTTC.